These 11 T cell receptor beta chains came from one sample sequenced in a study of T-cell reconstitution after alpha-beta-depleted transplantation in children. A library of TCRbeta sequences, prepared with unique molecular identifiers, was generated. TCRdb re-analysed the PCR reads in MiXCR, keeping a single row per CDR3 protein. The sample includes about 500,000 distinct CDR3 sequences, about 31% of them seen just once. The material sequenced was PBMCs from the stem cell graft donor, taken from the stem cell graft. These receptors originate from a human donor who donated a stem cell graft to a child with aplastic anemia.

This clonotype was seen only a few times. Here the CDR3 reads CASSLGPRFSSEKLFF. DNA of the CDR3: TGCGCCAGCAGCTTGGGGCCCCGTTTTTCGAGCGAAAAACTGTTTTTT. The chain joins TRBV5-1 to TRBJ1-4; D is unclear. The CDR3 totals 16 residues. V gave up 0 bases and J gave up 8 bases, with 17 bases separating them. Germline CDR1 SGHRS, CDR2 YFSETQ. The full variable domain, with the rest looked up from reference TRBV5-1 and TRBJ1-4, is KAGVTQTPRYLIKTRGQQVTLSCSPISGHRSVSWYQQTPGQGLQFLFEYFSETQRNKGNFPGRFSGRQFSNSRSEMNVSTLELGDSALYLCASSLGPRFSSEKLFFGSGTQLSVL.

CDR3 DNA sequence: TGCAGCGTTCGATACACAGATACGCAGTATTTT. This sequence encodes CSVRYTDTQYF. V gene TRBV29-1 combines with J gene TRBJ2-3; D remains ambiguous. CDR3 length: 11 residues. Germline V gene lookup returns CDR1 SQVTM and CDR2 ANQGSEA. V was cut by 5 bases and J by 2 bases, with 5 bases left in between.

J is TRBJ2-2 and V is TRBV27, with TRBD1 identical over 7 bases. J was trimmed by 6 bases and V by 5 bases; bases with no gene match: 3. This CDR3 contains 13 residues. CDR1 MNHEY and CDR2 SMNVEV come from the germline V gene (reference sequence). This chain's CDR3 is CASSTDRAGELFF. The DNA for the CDR3 is TGTGCCAGCAGTACCGACAGGGCCGGGGAGCTGTTTTTT.

This clonotype showed up just a few times. The J gene is TRBJ2-3, the V gene TRBV15; tentatively, D is TRBD2 (5 bases). Deletions cut 0 bases from V and 5 bases from J, with 18 bases between. This CDR3 has 17 residues. The germline gives CDR1 LNHNV, CDR2 YYDKDF (reference sequence). The DNA of the CDR3 is TGTGCCACCAGCAGAGATCTTCGGGGTGCGGTAGGAGATACGCAGTATTTT. Protein sequence: CATSRDLRGAVGDTQYF.

This clonotype has just a few counts. The chain recombines TRBV27 with TRBJ2-7; the match to TRBD2 covers 13 bases. Trimming took 6 bases from V and 7 from J; bases not matched to a gene: 9. Germline V lookup: CDR1 MNHEY, CDR2 SMNVEV (reference sequence). The CDR3 is 15 residues long. CDR3 DNA: TGTGCCAGCAGCTGGAGGACTAGCGGGAGCGAGGAGCAGTACGTC. Translated, it gives CASSWRTSGSEEQYV.

The CDR3 loop reads CSARRTGKDTQYF. The CDR3 DNA reads as TGCAGTGCTAGAAGGACAGGGAAAGATACGCAGTATTTT. The V call is TRBV20-1, the J call TRBJ2-3; TRBD1 matches 8 bases. The CDR3 length is 13 residues. Germline CDR1 is DFQATT and CDR2 is SNEGSKA (reference sequence). Losses at the gene ends were 2 bases for V and 5 bases for J; bases not matched to a gene: 3.

V usage is TRBV20-1 and J usage is TRBJ2-5; TRBD2 might be the D (6 bases). Trimming shortened V by 6 bases and J by 10 bases, and 24 bases separated the two germline ends. This CDR3 contains 14 residues. From germline, CDR1 is DFQATT and CDR2 SNEGSKA (reference sequence). The CDR3 here is CSASRSASDHNQYF. The CDR3 DNA reads as TGCAGTGCCTCTAGATCCGCTAGCGACCATAACCAGTACTTC.

V usage is TRBV3-1 and J usage is TRBJ2-1, with 10 bases matching TRBD2. The CDR3 contains 15 residues. J gave up 6 bases and V 4 bases, and 6 bases lay outside the gene matches. Germline CDR1 LGHDT, CDR2 YNNKEL (reference sequence). The CDR3 sequence: CASSPTSGMANEQFF. The CDR3 DNA follows: TGTGCCAGCAGCCCCACTAGCGGGATGGCCAATGAGCAGTTCTTC.

The sample holds a few counts of this clonotype. The J gene is TRBJ1-2, the V gene TRBV18, with 9 bases matching TRBD1. J was trimmed by 2 bases and V by 3 bases; bases with no gene match: 4. Germline CDR1 KGHSH, CDR2 LQKENI. The CDR3 runs to 15 residues. The CDR3 coding sequence is TGTGCCAGCTCACCCAGACAGGGGGGGAACTATGGCTACACCTTC. It is translated as CASSPRQGGNYGYTF. The complete variable domain, with remaining parts taken from reference TRBV18 and TRBJ1-2, reads NAGVMQNPRHLVRRRGQEARLRCSPMKGHSHVYWYRQLPEEGLKFMVYLQKENIIDESGMPKERFSAEFPKEGPSILRIQQVVRGDSAAYFCASSPRQGGNYGYTFGSGTRLTVV.

This clonotype was seen more than once but under ten times. J is TRBJ2-7 and V is TRBV13; 7 nucleotides match TRBD2. The V gene's germline CDR1 is PRHDT and CDR2 FYEKMQ (reference sequence). This CDR3 is 14 amino acids long. V trimming: 2 bases; J trimming: 3 bases; junction bases outside the gene matches: 4. The CDR3 sequence is CASSLLGDYYEQYF. The CDR3 bases are TGTGCCAGCAGCTTATTGGGGGACTACTACGAGCAGTACTTC.

The chain employs TRBV29-1 and TRBJ1-1, with 9 bases lining up with TRBD1. Germline trimming cut 7 bases from V and 1 base from J; bases unmatched to any gene: 4. Germline-derived CDR1 and CDR2 are SQVTM and ANQGSEA. This CDR3 spans 13 amino acids. In DNA form, the CDR3 reads TGCAGCGACCAACAGGGGGCGAACACTGAAGCTTTCTTT. Amino acid sequence: CSDQQGANTEAFF.